The source of this TCR beta chain is a study of PD-1 blockade in classical Hodgkin lymphoma. Study-level points and caveats: At C4D1, TCR diversity had climbed significantly for CD4+ cells, though not for CD8+ cells.

TCRdb's copy holds only in-frame clones and misses some; the assay was immunoSEQ multiplex PCR. The sample holds 23,000 or so clones; about 80% are singletons and the top ten take 22%. Time point here: cycle 4 day 1 (C4D1), after more than 5 weeks of nivolumab. Relapse was seen in all patients after autologous stem cell transplantation, and brentuximab vedotin exposure was variable. Remarks on this clone: The target antigen is unknown.

This receptor was identified in a human donor with classical Hodgkin lymphoma. The sequences come from peripheral blood mononuclear cells (PBMCs), collected before the fourth cycle of nivolumab.

CDR3: CASSQQDGSDEQFF. For the CDR3, the DNA is TGTGCCAGCAGTCAACAAGACGGGAGCGATGAGCAGTTCTTC. V gene TRBV7-9 combines with J gene TRBJ2-1; possible D gene TRBD2, 6 bases. Germline V lookup: CDR1 SEHNR, CDR2 FQNEAQ (reference sequence). V lost 6 bases and J 8 bases, leaving 17 bases between the germline ends. The CDR3 length is 14 residues.